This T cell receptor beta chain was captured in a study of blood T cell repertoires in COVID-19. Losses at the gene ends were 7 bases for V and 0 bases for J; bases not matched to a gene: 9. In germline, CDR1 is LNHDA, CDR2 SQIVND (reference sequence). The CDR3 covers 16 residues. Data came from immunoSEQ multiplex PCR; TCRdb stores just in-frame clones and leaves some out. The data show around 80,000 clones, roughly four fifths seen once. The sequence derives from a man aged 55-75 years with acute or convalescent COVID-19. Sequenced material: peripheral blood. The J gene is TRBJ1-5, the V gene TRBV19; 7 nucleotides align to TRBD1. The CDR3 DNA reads TGTGCCAGTAACCTTCGACAGGGCAATAGCAATCAGCCCCAGCATTTT. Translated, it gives CASNLRQGNSNQPQHF.